A selection of T cell receptor beta chains follows, all from one sample in a study of cytomegalovirus exposure and HLA in healthy donors. Libraries were prepared by immunoSEQ multiplex PCR; TCRdb keeps only in-frame clonotypes and omits some of them. The sample carries approximately 220,000 clones, 76% recorded once. The material sequenced was PBMCs. The source is a man younger than 30 in good health and CMV-seronegative. The CDR3 runs from the conserved cysteine through the conserved F or W. D genes are given only for firm matches. Clone size is not always given. Where it is, it says once, few, many or a class for expanded clones.

TRBV7-2	TRBD2	TRBJ2-7	14	.	TGTGCCAGCAGCTTAGTAGCGGGAGGGGGGGAGCAGTACTTC	CASSLVAGGGEQYF
TRBV6-1	TRBD1	TRBJ1-4	15	.	TGTGCCAGCAGATCTCGCCGGGACAGTAATGAAAAACTGTTTTTT	CASRSRRDSNEKLFF
TRBV28	TRBD1	TRBJ1-2	15	.	TGTGCCAGCAGCCTCGGACAGGCCCTTATTTATGGCTACACCTTC	CASSLGQALIYGYTF
TRBV9	TRBD2	TRBJ2-3	16	.	TGTGCCAGCAGCGTAGCAGGTAGCGGGATAGCAGATACGCAGTATTTT	CASSVAGSGIADTQYF
TRBV2	.	TRBJ1-1	14	.	TGTGCCAGCAGTGAATCCCGACAGGTGACTGAAGCTTTCTTT	CASSESRQVTEAFF
TRBV6-5	TRBD1	TRBJ2-7	16	.	TGTGCCAGCAGTTATCGGACAGGCTCTCCGTACTACGAGCAGTACTTC	CASSYRTGSPYYEQYF
TRBV18	.	TRBJ1-5	16	.	TGTGCCAGCTCACCTCGACAGGAGAATAGCAATCAGCCCCAGCATTTT	CASSPRQENSNQPQHF
TRBV7-9	.	TRBJ2-4	15	.	TGTGCCAGCAGCCGAGCACAGGGTTCCAAAAACATTCAGTACTTC	CASSRAQGSKNIQYF
TRBV7-9	.	TRBJ1-1	13	few	TGTGCCAGCAGCACCCGGGGGAACACTGAAGCTTTCTTT	CASSTRGNTEAFF
TRBV19	TRBD1	TRBJ1-4	14	once	TGTGCCAGTAGTATTAGACAGGGTGGGGAAAAACTGTTTTTT	CASSIRQGGEKLFF
TRBV28	.	TRBJ1-5	14	.	TGTGCCAGCGTTAAGAGGTGGGGCAATCAGCCCCAGCATTTT	CASVKRWGNQPQHF
TRBV27	.	TRBJ2-1	11	.	TGTGCCAGCAGCCACTACAATGAGCAGTTCTTC	CASSHYNEQFF
TRBV6-5	TRBD1	TRBJ2-2	15	.	TGTGCCAGCAGACCTACAGGGGGATATACCGGGGAGCTGTTTTTT	CASRPTGGYTGELFF
TRBV6-6	TRBD2	TRBJ2-7	16	.	TGTGCCAGCAGGGAGGTTAGCGGGAGATTCGGCTACGAGCAGTACTTC	CASREVSGRFGYEQYF
TRBV29-1	.	TRBJ2-1	14	.	TGCAGCGTTGGACGGGGATTCACCTACAATGAGCAGTTCTTC	CSVGRGFTYNEQFF
TRBV30	.	TRBJ2-7	13	.	TGTGCCTGGGCCCGACAGGCGACCTACGAGCAGTACTTC	CAWARQATYEQYF
TRBV9	TRBD2	TRBJ2-7	15	.	TGTGCCAGCAGCGCCTCTAGCGGGGAAGCCTACGAGCAGTACTTC	CASSASSGEAYEQYF
TRBV5-5	TRBD1	TRBJ1-5	15	.	TGTGCCAGCAGCCCTTACAGGGGCAGCAATCAGCCCCAGCATTTT	CASSPYRGSNQPQHF
TRBV15	TRBD1	TRBJ1-2	13	once	TGTGCCACCAGCCCGAGCGGGACAGGTGGCTACACCTTC	CATSPSGTGGYTF
TRBV19	.	TRBJ1-5	14	.	TGTGCCAGTAGTATAGTCGTCGGCAATCAGCCCCAGCATTTT	CASSIVVGNQPQHF
TRBV27	TRBD2	TRBJ2-2	15	.	TGTGCCAGCAGGGGACCGGGACTAGCTTCAGGGGAGCTGTTTTTT	CASRGPGLASGELFF
TRBV12-5	TRBD1	TRBJ1-3	13	.	TGTGCTAGTGGGGGACAGGACGGAAACACCATATATTTT	CASGGQDGNTIYF
TRBV7-9	TRBD1	TRBJ1-6	16	.	TGTGCCAGCAGCCCAGGCGTAGGGACAGGGGTCTCACCCCTCCACTTT	CASSPGVGTGVSPLHF
TRBV7-8	TRBD1	TRBJ2-1	15	.	TGTGCCAGCAGCCCAACAGGGGACACCTACAATGAGCAGTTCTTC	CASSPTGDTYNEQFF
TRBV4-2	TRBD1	TRBJ1-6	16	.	TGTGCCAGCAGCCCAGACAGGGTTTCCTATAATTCACCCCTCCACTTT	CASSPDRVSYNSPLHF
TRBV5-1	.	TRBJ2-7	12	.	TGCGCCAGCAGCCGGCTGGAGGGCGAGCAGTACTTC	CASSRLEGEQYF
TRBV11-2	TRBD2	TRBJ2-1	17	few	TGTGCCAGCAGCCGGGGACTAGCGGGGGCCCCCATCGATGAGCAGTTCTTC	CASSRGLAGAPIDEQFF
TRBV27	.	TRBJ2-6	14	.	TGTGCCAGCAGTCGGGGGACTGGGGCCAACGTCCTGACTTTC	CASSRGTGANVLTF
TRBV6-1	TRBD2	TRBJ2-7	16	.	TGTGCCAGCAGTGACCTACGTAGCGGGAGCTTCTACGAGCAGTACTTC	CASSDLRSGSFYEQYF
TRBV5-1	TRBD2	TRBJ2-1	15	.	TGCGCCAGCAGCGTAGCGGGAGGGGGCCTAAATGAGCAGTTCTTC	CASSVAGGGLNEQFF
TRBV6-1	TRBD2	TRBJ2-3	15	few	TGTGCCAGCAGTGAAGCACTAGCGGGAGCAGATACGCAGTATTTT	CASSEALAGADTQYF
TRBV6-1	.	TRBJ2-7	14	.	TGTGCCAGCAGTGAATCATTGGGGGGCTACGAGCAGTACTTC	CASSESLGGYEQYF
TRBV18	TRBD1	TRBJ2-1	14	.	TGTGCCAGCTCACCGCGGGACAGGTGGGATGAGCAGTTCTTC	CASSPRDRWDEQFF
TRBV7-6	.	TRBJ1-1	14	few	TGTGCCAGCAGCTTGGGTAGGGGAGGGACTGAAGCTTTCTTT	CASSLGRGGTEAFF
TRBV14	.	TRBJ2-7	16	.	TGTGCCAGCAGCCAAGATTGGCACCGGAGCTCCTACGAGCAGTACTTC	CASSQDWHRSSYEQYF
TRBV19	.	TRBJ1-2	12	.	TGTGCCAGTAGGGGGCCAGCCGACGGCTACACCTTC	CASRGPADGYTF
TRBV5-1	.	TRBJ1-3	17	.	TGCGCCAGCAGCTTGGTACCGGGAGGCAGATGGTTAAACACCATATATTTT	CASSLVPGGRWLNTIYF